This record concerns one T cell receptor beta chain sequence. Its target antigen remains unknown. Base-call qualities are not available, and no considerably larger clone is one nucleotide away. This record belongs to a study of blood T cells in healthy people across ages (dated by TCRdb to between 2015 and 2016). Describing the broader study: In model experiments, template switching captured roughly one uniquely barcoded TCR beta cDNA molecule for every two T cells. Using deep sequencing normalized with unique cDNA molecular identifiers, the study measured how TCR beta repertoire diversity changes with age. Four age groups were formed from the donors: young (average 16 years), middle-aged (approximately 42), aged (around 62) and long-lived (about 75). To avoid experimental bias, donors of different ages were spread randomly across the sequencing lanes. Two additional independent replicas of 1 million unique cDNA reads from the same blood draw were analyzed for two donors (one aged 18 to 30 and one aged 80 or older).

Findings and caveats that apply to the study as a whole: Compared with the aged group, the long-lived group had more naive CD4+ T cells, fewer expanded clones and increased TCR diversity, a pattern suggesting age selection. Because donor CMV infection status was unknown, age-related changes in expanded clonotypes were potentially confounded. Conclusive comparison of naive and antigen-experienced compartments was prevented by the profiling of bulk unsorted PBMCs. Observed TCR beta diversity correlated strongly with the percentage of naive T cells measured by flow cytometry. Total diversity estimates from one million sequenced T cells were considered lower bounds and underestimates. Observed TCR beta diversity per million T cells fell roughly linearly with age, and a significant reduction was already apparent by age around 40.

The CDR3 runs 15 residues from the cysteine to the phenylalanine. The CDR3 DNA has 45 bases and is translated from base 1. The germline V gene encodes CDR1 SGHRS and CDR2 YFSETQ. After removal of 1 base from V and 7 bases from J, the junction retains 7 bases not matched to a gene. Receptors were amplified or captured by 5' RACE. Reads for this sample came from an Illumina HiSeq 2500. A second PCR of roughly 6 to 11 cycles was run with a J-beta primer mix and a sample-barcoded 5' primer. Each TCR beta cDNA molecule received a unique molecular identifier from a template-switch 5' adaptor carrying 12 random nucleotides. Each sample yielded at least 2.5 million CDR3-containing paired-end reads. The Mint cDNA synthesis kit, primed by a TRBC-specific oligonucleotide, was used to synthesize first-strand cDNA from all RNA. All cDNA was treated with uracil-DNA glycosylase and then went through a first 18-cycle PCR with the universal primers M1SS and BC2_uni_R. Per the original workflow: For normalization, 1 million high-quality reads, each with a distinct molecular identifier, were randomly selected from each sample. Instead of being binned into consensus sequences, reads with shared molecular identifiers were discarded. CDR3 identification, clonotype clustering and error correction used MiTCR with a Q25 quality threshold and the strictest error-elimination algorithm. Lower-bound total TCR beta diversity was estimated with a nonparametric unseen species model using Euler transformation. Using fastp trimming at Q25 and MiXCR clonotype assembly, TCRdb reanalyzed the public sequencing data and kept in-frame beta chains. Rows with a matching CDR3 protein are joined into one entry that keeps the most common DNA and genes. TCRdb's processing, not the study's, gives the V and J calls here. The sample profile shows hundreds of thousands of distinct CDR3 sequences; approximately 60% of them were found once. 20% to 30% of the sample comes from the top ten.

Systemically healthy Caucasian individuals from Russia, roughly 40 in total and aged 6 to 90 years, were included as donors. Approximately 10 milliliters of peripheral blood were collected from each donor into EDTA-treated Vacutainer tubes. PBMCs were isolated by Ficoll-Paque density-gradient centrifugation, with at least 7 million obtained per sample. Total RNA was extracted from PBMCs with Trizol reagent, with at least 6 micrograms obtained per sample. The percentages of naive CD45RAhigh/CD27high T cells were determined by flow cytometry on a PBMC aliquot from every donor. The rearranged segments are TRBV5-1 and TRBJ2-1, with TRBD2 matching 8 junction bases. This receptor was identified in a middle-aged man in good health. What was sequenced was blood. The CDR3 here reads CASSLTASGWNEQFF. Read as DNA, the sequence is TGCGCCAGCAGCTTGACAGCTAGCGGGTGGAATGAGCAGTTCTTC.